Each of the 17 T cell receptor beta chains below was sequenced from the same sample in a study of blood T cell repertoires in COVID-19. TCRdb's copy holds only in-frame clones and misses some; the assay was immunoSEQ multiplex PCR. The sample holds over 100,000 clones, over 75% seen once. The specimen was peripheral blood. All receptors derive from a man aged 80 or over with acute or convalescent COVID-19.

The V gene is TRBV12-5, the J gene TRBJ1-1; possibly TRBD1 for D (5 bases). The germline V gene has CDR1 LGHNT and CDR2 FRNRAP. V was cut by 0 bases and J by 0 bases, with 20 bases left in between. The CDR3 runs to 19 residues. The CDR3 spells CASGLVRLQATTLNTEAFF. Written as DNA, the CDR3 is TGTGCTAGTGGTTTGGTACGCCTACAGGCTACGACTTTGAACACTGAAGCTTTCTTT.

The sample holds one count of this clone. This chain connects TRBV2 to TRBJ2-7, with 9 positions matching TRBD1. Germline trimming cut 9 bases from V and 3 bases from J; bases unmatched to any gene: 9. CDR3 size: 14 residues. Germline V gene data show CDR1 as SNHLY and CDR2 as FYNNEI. The chain's CDR3 is CASTRTGESYEQYF. Written as DNA, the CDR3 is TGTGCCAGTACGCGGACAGGGGAGAGCTACGAGCAGTACTTC.

The chain links TRBV25-1 to TRBJ2-5, with D hard to call. Trimming cost V 1 base and J 2 bases, with 11 bases left between them. Germline CDR1 MGHDK, CDR2 SYGVNS. This CDR3 comprises 15 residues. The chain's CDR3 is CASSESWAGQETQYF. The CDR3 DNA is TGTGCCAGCAGTGAATCTTGGGCAGGACAAGAGACCCAGTACTTC.

This chain uses TRBV5-1 with TRBJ2-5, with 11 nucleotides matching TRBD2. This CDR3 is built from 17 residues. From germline, CDR1 is SGHRS and CDR2 YFSETQ. V trimming: 0 bases; J trimming: 4 bases; junction bases outside the gene matches: 8. The CDR3 DNA reads TGCGCCAGCAGCTTGGCCGGCTTGCTAGCGGGAGGAGAGACCCAGTACTTC. It is translated as CASSLAGLLAGGETQYF.

The chain uses TRBV5-5 and TRBJ1-6, with D possibly TRBD1 on 5 matching bases. CDR1 SGHKS and CDR2 YYEKEE come from the germline V gene (reference sequence). Trimming removed 1 base at V and 0 bases at J, with 5 bases between. CDR3 length: 15 amino acids. CDR3 DNA sequence: TGTGCCAGCAGCTTGCAGGGCTCCTATAATTCACCCCTCCACTTT. Translation gives CASSLQGSYNSPLHF.

In this sample, this clone turned up once. The rearrangement uses TRBV7-9 and TRBJ2-3; D remains ambiguous. The ends were cut back, 5 bases at V and 1 base at J, with 7 bases in the middle. The CDR3 length is 13 residues. Germline V gene lookup returns CDR1 SEHNR and CDR2 FQNEAQ (reference sequence). The CDR3 bases are TGTGCCAGCAGCATCTACGGCACAGATACGCAGTATTTT. Its translation: CASSIYGTDTQYF.

The chain recombines TRBV5-1 with TRBJ1-5, with D possibly TRBD1 on 5 matching bases. The CDR3 runs 15 residues. V lost 0 bases and J 3 bases, leaving 10 bases between the germline ends. The germline CDR1 and CDR2 sequences are SGHRS and YFSETQ. The DNA for the CDR3 is TGCGCCAGCAGCTTGGGGACACAGCTCAATCAGCCCCAGCATTTT. Translating gives CASSLGTQLNQPQHF.

V and J are TRBV11-2 and TRBJ2-1, with 7 bases fitting TRBD1. Trimming took 5 bases from V and 4 from J; bases not matched to a gene: 2. CDR3 length: 13 amino acids. Germline CDR1 and CDR2: SGHAT and FQNNGV. The CDR3 sequence: CASSPDRYNEQFF. As DNA, the CDR3 is TGTGCCAGCAGCCCGGACAGGTACAATGAGCAGTTCTTC.

The chain couples TRBV19 to TRBJ1-6, with TRBD1 identical over 7 bases. After removal of 3 bases from V and 7 bases from J, the junction contained 3 bases not matched to a gene. The germline gives CDR1 LNHDA, CDR2 SQIVND (reference sequence). CDR3 size: 14 residues. CDR3 residues: CASSIRGENSPLHF. The CDR3 region has the DNA TGTGCCAGTAGTATCAGGGGGGAAAATTCACCCCTCCACTTT.

The rearrangement uses TRBV11-3 and TRBJ1-3, with D possibly being TRBD1 (5 bases). Germline CDR1 reads SGHNT; CDR2 reads YENEEA. The CDR3 totals 14 residues. Trimming took off 6 bases at V and 4 bases at J, with 13 bases between the two ends. CDR3 sequence: CASSFSGVGNTIYF. CDR3 bases: TGTGCCAGCAGTTTCTCGGGGGTCGGAAACACCATATATTTT.

The J gene is TRBJ1-5, the V gene TRBV27; 10 bases map to TRBD1. The trim removed 6 bases at V and 6 bases at J, leaving 8 bases unmatched. Germline V gene sequence: CDR1 MNHEY, CDR2 SMNVEV (reference sequence). The CDR3 is 15 residues long. The CDR3 DNA sequence: TGTGCCAGCAGGCCCGGGACAGGGGTTCTTCAGCCCCAGCATTTT. It yields the protein CASRPGTGVLQPQHF.

The chain's CDR3 is CASSFGTGLYNEQFF. The CDR3 bases are TGTGCCAGCAGTTTTGGGACAGGCCTCTACAATGAGCAGTTCTTC. This rearrangement joins TRBV28 to TRBJ2-1; TRBD1 agrees at 8 bases. The CDR3 loop spans 15 amino acids. The J segment lost 3 bases and the V segment lost 3 bases, leaving 4 bases of the junction unmatched. Germline CDR1 MDHEN, CDR2 SYDVKM.

The chain combines TRBV7-2 with TRBJ1-1, with D possibly TRBD1 on 5 matching bases. CDR1 SGHTA and CDR2 FQGNSA come from the germline V gene. V lost 0 bases and J 4 bases, leaving 12 bases between the germline ends. This CDR3 is 15 amino acids long. DNA of the CDR3: TGTGCCAGCAGCTTAGCGCTTGGGGGAGGCACTGAAGCTTTCTTT. It translates to CASSLALGGGTEAFF.

The chain joins TRBV15 to TRBJ2-7; D unresolved. This CDR3 region has 16 residues. V was clipped by 3 bases and J by 2 bases, with 17 bases between them. CDR1 and CDR2 (germline): LNHNV, YYDKDF (reference sequence). The CDR3 region has the DNA TGTGCCACCAGCAGGGATTGGGCCAGTAACGCCTACGAGCAGTACTTC. Translation: CATSRDWASNAYEQYF.

The chain carries TRBV19 and TRBJ1-5, with D uncertain. In germline, CDR1 is LNHDA, CDR2 SQIVND (reference sequence). Trimming cost V 3 bases and J 0 bases, with 6 bases left between them. The CDR3 length is 14 residues. DNA for the CDR3: TGTGCCAGTAGTATGAGTAATAGCAATCAGCCCCAGCATTTT. As protein: CASSMSNSNQPQHF.

The chain joins TRBV5-1 to TRBJ2-5; TRBD1 matches 10 bases. Per the germline V gene, CDR1 is SGHRS and CDR2 is YFSETQ. J lost 4 bases, V lost 3 bases, and 3 bases had no gene match. There are 14 residues in the CDR3. CDR3 protein: CASSSGTGVETQYF. As DNA, the CDR3 is TGCGCCAGCAGCTCCGGGACAGGGGTAGAGACCCAGTACTTC.

The sample holds many counts of this clone. This rearrangement joins TRBV28 to TRBJ1-5; TRBD1 aligns across 9 bases. The J segment lost 5 bases and the V segment lost 5 bases, leaving 4 bases of the junction unmatched. Germline V lookup: CDR1 MDHEN, CDR2 SYDVKM. The CDR3 is made up of 14 amino acids. The CDR3: CASSPGTGHQPQHF. CDR3 coding DNA: TGTGCCAGCAGTCCAGGGACAGGGCATCAGCCCCAGCATTTT.